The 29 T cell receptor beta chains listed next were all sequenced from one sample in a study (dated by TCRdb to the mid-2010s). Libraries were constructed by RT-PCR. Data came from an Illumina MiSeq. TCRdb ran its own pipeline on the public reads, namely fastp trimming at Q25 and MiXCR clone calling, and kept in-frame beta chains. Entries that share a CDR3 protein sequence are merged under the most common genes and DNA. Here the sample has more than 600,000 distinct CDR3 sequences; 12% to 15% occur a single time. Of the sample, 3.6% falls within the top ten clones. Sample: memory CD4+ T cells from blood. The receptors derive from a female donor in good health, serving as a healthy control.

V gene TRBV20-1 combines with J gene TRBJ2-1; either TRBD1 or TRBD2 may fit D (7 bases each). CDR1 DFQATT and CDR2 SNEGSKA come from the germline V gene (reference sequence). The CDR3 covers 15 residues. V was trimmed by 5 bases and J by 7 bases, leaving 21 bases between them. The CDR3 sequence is CSAPRGGGRMNEQFF. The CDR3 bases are TGCAGTGCTCCCAGGGGGGGGGGACGGATGAATGAGCAGTTCTTC.

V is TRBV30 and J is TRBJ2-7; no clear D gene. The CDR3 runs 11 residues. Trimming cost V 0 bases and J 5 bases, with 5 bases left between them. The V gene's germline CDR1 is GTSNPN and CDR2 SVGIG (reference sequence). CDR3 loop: CAWSVSDEQYF. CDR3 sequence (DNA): TGTGCCTGGAGTGTTTCAGACGAGCAGTACTTC.

The CDR3 DNA reads as TGTGCCAGCAGCGCTTCGAAGTCCGGGACAGGGGGCCTATACAATGAGCAGTTCTTC. Its translation is CASSASKSGTGGLYNEQFF. The V gene is TRBV9, the J gene TRBJ2-1; 12 nucleotides match TRBD1. Germline CDR1 reads SGDLS; CDR2 reads YYNGEE. With V trimmed by 3 bases and J by 4 bases, 14 bases remained unmatched. The CDR3 is made up of 19 amino acids.

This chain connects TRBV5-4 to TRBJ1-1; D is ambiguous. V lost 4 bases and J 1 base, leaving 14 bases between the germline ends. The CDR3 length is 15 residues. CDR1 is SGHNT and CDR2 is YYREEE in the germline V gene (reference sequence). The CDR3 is CASSLETYRNTEAFF. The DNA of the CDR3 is TGTGCCAGCAGCCTTGAAACCTACAGGAACACTGAAGCTTTCTTT.

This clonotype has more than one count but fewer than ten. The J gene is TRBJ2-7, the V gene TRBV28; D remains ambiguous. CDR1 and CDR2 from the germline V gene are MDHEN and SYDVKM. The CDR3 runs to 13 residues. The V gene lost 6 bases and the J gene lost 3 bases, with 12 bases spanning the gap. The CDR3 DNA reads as TGTGCCAGCAGCGGCAGACTCATCTACGAGCAGTACTTC. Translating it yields CASSGRLIYEQYF.

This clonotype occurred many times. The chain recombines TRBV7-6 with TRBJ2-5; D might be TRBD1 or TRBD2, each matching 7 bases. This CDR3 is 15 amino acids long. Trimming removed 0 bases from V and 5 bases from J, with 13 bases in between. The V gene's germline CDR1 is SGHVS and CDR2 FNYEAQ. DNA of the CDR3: TGTGCCAGCAGCTTAGCCCCTCAGGGGGGGGAGACCCAGTACTTC. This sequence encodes CASSLAPQGGETQYF.

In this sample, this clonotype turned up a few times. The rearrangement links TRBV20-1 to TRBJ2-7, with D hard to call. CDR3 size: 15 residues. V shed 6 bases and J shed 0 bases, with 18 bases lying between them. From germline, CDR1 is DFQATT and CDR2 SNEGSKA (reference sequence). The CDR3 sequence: CSAGPPTSSSYEQYF. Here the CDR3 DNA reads TGCAGTGCCGGACCCCCCACCTCGAGCTCCTACGAGCAGTACTTC.

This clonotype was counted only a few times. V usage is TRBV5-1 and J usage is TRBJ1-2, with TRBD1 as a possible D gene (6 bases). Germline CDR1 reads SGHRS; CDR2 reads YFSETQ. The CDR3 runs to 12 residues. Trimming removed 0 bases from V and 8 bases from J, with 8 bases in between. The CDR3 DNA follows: TGCGCCAGCAGCTTGGGACAGGCCGGCTACACCTTC. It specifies CASSLGQAGYTF.

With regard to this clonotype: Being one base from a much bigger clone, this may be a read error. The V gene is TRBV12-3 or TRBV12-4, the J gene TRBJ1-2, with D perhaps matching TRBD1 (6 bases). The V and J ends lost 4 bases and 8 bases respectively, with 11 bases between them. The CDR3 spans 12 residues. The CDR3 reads CASSWRTEGYTF. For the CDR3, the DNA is TGTGCCAGCAGTTGGCGGACAGAGGGCTACACCTTC.

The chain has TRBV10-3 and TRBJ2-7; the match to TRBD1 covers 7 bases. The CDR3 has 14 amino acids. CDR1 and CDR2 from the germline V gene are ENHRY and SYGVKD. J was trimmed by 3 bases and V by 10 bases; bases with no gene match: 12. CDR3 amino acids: CATSPGQNNYEQYF. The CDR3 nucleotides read TGTGCCACTTCCCCGGGACAGAATAACTACGAGCAGTACTTC.

The CDR3 DNA sequence: TGTGCCAGCAGCCTCAACCTGTTTGGTCTTTCCAACGGAGCTTTCTTT. This gives the protein CASSLNLFGLSNGAFF. The genes are TRBV3-1 and TRBJ1-1; D ambiguous. Trimming took off 4 bases at V and 10 bases at J, with 25 bases between the two ends. The V gene's germline CDR1 is LGHDT and CDR2 YNNKEL (reference sequence). The CDR3 runs 16 residues. Looking up the rest from reference TRBV3-1 and TRBJ1-1 gives the full variable domain: DTAVSQTPKYLVTQMGNDKSIKCEQNLGHDTMYWYKQDSKKFLKIMFSYNNKELIINETVPNRFSPKSPDKAHLNLHINSLELGDSAVYFCASSLNLFGLSNGAFFGQGTRLTVV.

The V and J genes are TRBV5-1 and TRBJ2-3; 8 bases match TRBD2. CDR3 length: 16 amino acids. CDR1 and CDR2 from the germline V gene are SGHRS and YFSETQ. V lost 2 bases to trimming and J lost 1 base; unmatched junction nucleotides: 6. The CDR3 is CASSFGRGLRTDTQYF. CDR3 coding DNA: TGCGCCAGCAGCTTCGGGAGGGGTCTTCGCACAGATACGCAGTATTTT.

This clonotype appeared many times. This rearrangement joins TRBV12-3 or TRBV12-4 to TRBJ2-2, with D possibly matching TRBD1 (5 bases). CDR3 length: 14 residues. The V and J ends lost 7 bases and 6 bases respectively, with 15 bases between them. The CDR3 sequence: CASTRQGNPGELFF. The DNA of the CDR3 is TGTGCCAGCACTCGTCAGGGAAATCCCGGGGAGCTGTTTTTT.

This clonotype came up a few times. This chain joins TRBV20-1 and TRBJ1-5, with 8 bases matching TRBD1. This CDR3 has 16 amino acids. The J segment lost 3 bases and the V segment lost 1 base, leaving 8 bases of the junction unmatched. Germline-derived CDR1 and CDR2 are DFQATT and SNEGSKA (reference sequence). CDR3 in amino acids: CSARGQGILDNQPQHF. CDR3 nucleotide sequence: TGCAGTGCTAGAGGACAGGGGATTCTAGACAATCAGCCCCAGCATTTT.

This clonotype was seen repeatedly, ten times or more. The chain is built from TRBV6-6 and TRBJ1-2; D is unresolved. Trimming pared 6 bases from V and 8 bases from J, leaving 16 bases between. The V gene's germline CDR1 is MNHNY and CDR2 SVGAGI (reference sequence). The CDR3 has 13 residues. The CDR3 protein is CASSPRLYTGYTF. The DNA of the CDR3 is TGTGCCAGCAGCCCCCGGTTGTATACGGGCTACACCTTC.

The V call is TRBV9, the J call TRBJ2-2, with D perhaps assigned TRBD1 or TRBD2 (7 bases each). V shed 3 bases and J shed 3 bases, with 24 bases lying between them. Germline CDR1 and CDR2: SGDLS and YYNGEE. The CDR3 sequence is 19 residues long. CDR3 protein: CASSARSPAQGGDTGELFF. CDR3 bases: TGTGCCAGCAGCGCTCGTAGCCCCGCGCAGGGGGGGGACACCGGGGAGCTGTTTTTT.

CDR3 coding DNA: TGCAGTACGGCTAGCGGTCTTTGGAATGAGCAGTTCTTC. Amino acid sequence: CSTASGLWNEQFF. The rearrangement joins TRBV20-1 to TRBJ2-1, with 7 bases fitting TRBD2. CDR3 size: 13 residues. Germline-derived CDR1 and CDR2 are DFQATT and SNEGSKA (reference sequence). Germline trimming cut 8 bases from V and 7 bases from J; bases unmatched to any gene: 11.

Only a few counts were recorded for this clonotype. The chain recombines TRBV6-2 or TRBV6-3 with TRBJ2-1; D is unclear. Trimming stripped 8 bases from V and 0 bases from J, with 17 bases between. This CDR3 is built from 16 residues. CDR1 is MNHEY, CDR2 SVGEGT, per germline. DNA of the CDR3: TGTGCCAGCCTACCCTATCCGGGTAGCTCCTACAATGAGCAGTTCTTC. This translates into CASLPYPGSSYNEQFF.

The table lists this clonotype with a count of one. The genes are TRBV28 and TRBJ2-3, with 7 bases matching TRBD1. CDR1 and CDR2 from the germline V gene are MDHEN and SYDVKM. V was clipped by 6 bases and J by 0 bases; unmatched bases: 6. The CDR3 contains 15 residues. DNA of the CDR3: TGTGCCAGCAGGATTACAGGGGTCAGCACAGATACGCAGTATTTT. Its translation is CASRITGVSTDTQYF.

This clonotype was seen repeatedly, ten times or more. This chain's CDR3 is CSAETPTQYF. The CDR3 DNA reads as TGCAGTGCCGAGACCCCGACCCAGTACTTC. The genes are TRBV20-1 and TRBJ2-5; D uncertain. The CDR3 contains 10 residues. Germline CDR1 and CDR2: DFQATT and SNEGSKA (reference sequence). V was pared by 6 bases and J by 7 bases, with 9 bases between.

The CDR3, as DNA: TGCAGTGCTCCCACTACCCGGACTAGCGGGTGGAATGAGCAGTTCTTC. As protein: CSAPTTRTSGWNEQFF. The chain combines TRBV20-1 with TRBJ2-1, with 11 bases matching TRBD2. The V gene's germline CDR1 is DFQATT and CDR2 SNEGSKA (reference sequence). The V segment lost 5 bases and the J segment 7 bases; nucleotides outside the gene matches: 13. CDR3 size: 16 residues.

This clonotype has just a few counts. The CDR3, as DNA: TGCAGTGCGAACCCCGTGGGCGGGAGTGAACGTTACAATGAGCAGTTCTTC. The encoded protein is CSANPVGGSERYNEQFF. This chain connects TRBV20-1 to TRBJ2-1, with 7 bases lining up with TRBD2. Germline assignment: CDR1 DFQATT and CDR2 SNEGSKA (reference sequence). Germline trimming cut 6 bases from V and 4 bases from J; bases unmatched to any gene: 18. This CDR3 is built from 17 residues.

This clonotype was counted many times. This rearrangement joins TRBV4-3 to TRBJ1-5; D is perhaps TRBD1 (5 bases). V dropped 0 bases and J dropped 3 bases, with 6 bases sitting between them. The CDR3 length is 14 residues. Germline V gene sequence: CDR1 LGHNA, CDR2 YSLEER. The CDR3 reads CASSQDRANQPQHF. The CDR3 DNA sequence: TGCGCCAGCAGCCAAGACAGGGCCAATCAGCCCCAGCATTTT.

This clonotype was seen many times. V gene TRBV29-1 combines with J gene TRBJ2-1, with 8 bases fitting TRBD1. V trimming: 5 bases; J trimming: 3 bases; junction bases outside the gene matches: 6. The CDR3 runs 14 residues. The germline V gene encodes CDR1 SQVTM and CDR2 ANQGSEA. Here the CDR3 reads CSVTGQAIYNEQFF. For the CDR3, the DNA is TGCAGCGTTACGGGACAGGCAATCTACAATGAGCAGTTCTTC.

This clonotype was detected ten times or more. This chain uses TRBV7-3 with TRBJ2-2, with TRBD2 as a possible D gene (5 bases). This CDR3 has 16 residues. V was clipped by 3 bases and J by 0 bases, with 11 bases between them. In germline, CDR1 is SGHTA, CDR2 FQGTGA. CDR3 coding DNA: TGTGCCAGCAGCTTTCGAGGACTCCCGAACACCGGGGAGCTGTTTTTT. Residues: CASSFRGLPNTGELFF.

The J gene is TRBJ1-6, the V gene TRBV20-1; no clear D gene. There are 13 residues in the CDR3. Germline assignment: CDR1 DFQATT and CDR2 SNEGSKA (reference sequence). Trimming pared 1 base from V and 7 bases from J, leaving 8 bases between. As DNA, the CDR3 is TGCAGTGCTAGAGGTGTGCGAAATTCACCCCTCCACTTT. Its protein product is CSARGVRNSPLHF.

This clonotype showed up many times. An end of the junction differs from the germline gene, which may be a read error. CDR3 DNA sequence: TGCAGCGCGGGCGACAGGACAAAAGGGTTC. It encodes CSAGDRTKGF. This chain uses TRBV29-1 with TRBJ2-7; perhaps TRBD1 as D (6 bases). Germline lookup yields CDR1 SQVTM and CDR2 ANQGSEA. This CDR3 has 10 amino acids.

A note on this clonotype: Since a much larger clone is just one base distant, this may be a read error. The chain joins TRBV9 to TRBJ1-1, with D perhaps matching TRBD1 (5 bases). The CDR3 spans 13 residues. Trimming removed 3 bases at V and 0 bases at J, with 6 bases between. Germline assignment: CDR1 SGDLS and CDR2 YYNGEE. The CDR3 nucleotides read TGTGCCAGCAGCGCACAGGTGAACACTGAAGCTTTCTTT. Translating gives CASSAQVNTEAFF.

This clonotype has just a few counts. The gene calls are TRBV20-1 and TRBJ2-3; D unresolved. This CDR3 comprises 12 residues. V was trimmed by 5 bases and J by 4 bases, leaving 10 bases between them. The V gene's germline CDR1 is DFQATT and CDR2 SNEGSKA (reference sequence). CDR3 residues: CSAAGPSDTQYF. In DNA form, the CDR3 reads TGCAGTGCTGCCGGACCTTCAGATACGCAGTATTTT.